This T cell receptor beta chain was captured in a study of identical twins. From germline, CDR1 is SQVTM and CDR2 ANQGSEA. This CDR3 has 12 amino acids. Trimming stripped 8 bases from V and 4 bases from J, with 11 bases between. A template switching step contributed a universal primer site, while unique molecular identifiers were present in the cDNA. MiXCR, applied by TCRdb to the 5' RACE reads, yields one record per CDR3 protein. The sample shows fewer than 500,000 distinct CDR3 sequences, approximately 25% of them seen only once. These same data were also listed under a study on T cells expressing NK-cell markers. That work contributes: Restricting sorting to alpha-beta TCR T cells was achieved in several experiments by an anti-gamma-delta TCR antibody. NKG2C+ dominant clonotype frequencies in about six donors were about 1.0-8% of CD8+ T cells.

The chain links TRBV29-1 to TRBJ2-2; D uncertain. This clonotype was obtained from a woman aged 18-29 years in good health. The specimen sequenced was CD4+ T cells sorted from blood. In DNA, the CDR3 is TGCAGCTATACAAGATCCACCGGGGAGCTGTTTTTT. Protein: CSYTRSTGELFF.